The rows below give T cell receptor beta chains drawn from one sample of a study of long-term antiretroviral therapy in people with HIV. Assay: immunoSEQ multiplex PCR; the TCRdb copy retains only in-frame clones and omits some. This repertoire shows roughly 33,000 clones, more than 60% found once; its top ten account for approximately 8.4%. The input for sequencing was unsorted PBMCs, taken 3.1 years after starting antiretroviral therapy. The receptor set was obtained from a woman aged 50 to 60 with HIV. Each CDR3 is given with its conserved first and last residue. A D gene is named only where the DNA matches it firmly. Clone size is shown for a subset of rows, as once, few, many or a class of expanded clone.

>NA|TRBJ2-2|TRBV9|NA
TGTGCCAGCAGCGCCCGGGCAGGGGGGTCGGTCGGGGAGCTGTTTTTT
CASSARAGGSVGELFF
>TRBD2|TRBJ2-1|TRBV10-1|NA
TGCGCCAGCAGTGAGACTAGCGGGGGCCTTGGTAACAATGAGCAGTTCTTC
CASSETSGGLGNNEQFF
>NA|TRBJ2-3|TRBV11-2|NA
TGTGCCAGCAGCTTAGCTGGGGGGTATACCGGCGATACGCAGTATTTT
CASSLAGGYTGDTQYF
>TRBD1|TRBJ1-5|TRBV4-1|NA
TGCGCCAGCAGCCAAGGGGGGGGGCGGCTGAGAGGGGGCGGTCAGCCCCAGCATTTT
CASSQGGGRLRGGGQPQHF
>NA|TRBJ2-5|TRBV7-9|NA
TGTGCCAGCAGTAGGTCTGGCCAAGAGACCCAGTACTTC
CASSRSGQETQYF
>NA|TRBJ1-1|TRBV21-1|few
TGTGCCAGCAGCAGAAAGGGACGCAAGCCCCCGAACACTGAAGCTTTCTTT
CASSRKGRKPPNTEAFF
>NA|TRBJ2-2|TRBV7-2|NA
TGTGCCAGCAGCCTCCCCCCTGCCGGGGAGCTGTTTTTT
CASSLPPAGELFF
>TRBD2|TRBJ2-3|TRBV27|NA
TGTGCCAGCAGACGAGCGGGGACAGATACGCAGTATTTT
CASRRAGTDTQYF
>NA|TRBJ1-3|TRBV11-2|NA
TGTGCCAGCAGCTTTAAGGGGGCTGGAAACACCATATATTTT
CASSFKGAGNTIYF
>NA|TRBJ2-7|TRBV29-1|NA
TGCAGCGTCCGGACCGCTAGCGCCGAGCAGTACTTC
CSVRTASAEQYF
>TRBD2|TRBJ2-3|TRBV18|NA
TGTGCCAGCTCACCACCGGCGGGGGAGCGTAGCACAGATACGCAGTATTTT
CASSPPAGERSTDTQYF
>NA|TRBJ1-6|TRBV2|NA
TGTGCCAGCAGTGAGACGGTTATGGTTTCACCCCTCCACTTT
CASSETVMVSPLHF
>TRBD1|TRBJ2-7|TRBV7-9|NA
TGTGCCAGCAGCCTACCGGGACAGGGTATCTACGAGCAGTACTTC
CASSLPGQGIYEQYF
>NA|TRBJ2-1|TRBV2|NA
TGTGCCAGCAGTGGGGGACTGGGCAATGAGCAGTTCTTC
CASSGGLGNEQFF